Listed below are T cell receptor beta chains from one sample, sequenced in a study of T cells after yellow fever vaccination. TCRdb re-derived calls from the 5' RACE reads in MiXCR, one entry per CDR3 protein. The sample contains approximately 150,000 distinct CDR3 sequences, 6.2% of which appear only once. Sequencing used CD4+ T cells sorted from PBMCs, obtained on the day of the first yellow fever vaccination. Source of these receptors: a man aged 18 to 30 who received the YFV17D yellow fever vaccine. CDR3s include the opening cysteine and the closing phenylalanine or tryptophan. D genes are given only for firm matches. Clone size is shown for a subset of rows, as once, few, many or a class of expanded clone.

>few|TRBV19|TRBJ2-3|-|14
TGTGCCAGTACGAGGGACTGGCGCGCAGATACGCAGTATTTT
CASTRDWRADTQYF
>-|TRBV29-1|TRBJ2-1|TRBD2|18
TGCAGCGGTCCCCCGGGACTAGTGTCGGGCCTCGATTACAATGAGCAGTTCTTC
CSGPPGLVSGLDYNEQFF
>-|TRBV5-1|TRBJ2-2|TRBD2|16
TGCGCCAGCAGCTGGACCGGGACTAGGAAGACCGGGGAGCTGTTTTTT
CASSWTGTRKTGELFF
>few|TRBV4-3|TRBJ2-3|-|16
TGCGCCAGCAGCCAGGACCCCTGGGGGAGCACAGATACGCAGTATTTT
CASSQDPWGSTDTQYF
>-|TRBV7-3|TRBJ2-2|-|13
TGTGCCAGCAGCGCCCCAGGGGCCGGGGAGCTGTTTTTT
CASSAPGAGELFF
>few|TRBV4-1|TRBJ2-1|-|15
TGCGCCAGCAGCCAAGGAAGGGGCTCCTACAATGAGCAGTTCTTC
CASSQGRGSYNEQFF
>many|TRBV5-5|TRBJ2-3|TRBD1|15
TGTGCCAGCAGCTTCCGGGACAGCCACCCAGATACGCAGTATTTT
CASSFRDSHPDTQYF
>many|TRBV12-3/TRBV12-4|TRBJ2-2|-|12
TGTGCCAGCAGTTCACAGGGAGGGGAGCTGTTTTTT
CASSSQGGELFF
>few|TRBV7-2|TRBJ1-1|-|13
TGTGCCAGCAGCTCGGCCAGGGGAACTGAAGCTTTCTTT
CASSSARGTEAFF
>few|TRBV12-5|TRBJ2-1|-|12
TGTGCTAGTGGTTTTAATAGCGTTGAGCAGTTCTTC
CASGFNSVEQFF
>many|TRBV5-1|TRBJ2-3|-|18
TGCGCCAGCAGCCCTCGATCTGGGTGGAGGCTTATCACAGATACGCAGTATTTT
CASSPRSGWRLITDTQYF
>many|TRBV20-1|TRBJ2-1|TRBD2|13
TGCAGTGCTCCCCGACTAGCGGGGGGGGAGCAGTTCTTC
CSAPRLAGGEQFF
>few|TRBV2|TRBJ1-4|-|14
TGTGCCACCGGCAGCGGGTCAACTAATGAAAAACTGTTTTTT
CATGSGSTNEKLFF
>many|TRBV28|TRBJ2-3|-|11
TGTGCCAGCACGCGTTCAGATACGCAGTATTTT
CASTRSDTQYF
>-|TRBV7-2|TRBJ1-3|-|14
TGTGCCAGCAGCTTCAGACAGGCTGGAAACACCATATATTTT
CASSFRQAGNTIYF
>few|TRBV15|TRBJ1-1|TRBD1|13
TGTGCCACCAGCCGGGACAGGGTATTTGAAGCTTTCTTT
CATSRDRVFEAFF
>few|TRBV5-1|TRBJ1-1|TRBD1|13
TGCGCCAGCAGCTTCACAGGGGTCACTGAAGCTTTCTTT
CASSFTGVTEAFF
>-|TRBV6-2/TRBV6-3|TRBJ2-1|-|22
TGTGCCAGCAGTCCCTCGGACAGACTGCTTCATGAGAAAAAAAACTCCTACAATGAGCAGTTCTTC
CASSPSDRLLHEKKNSYNEQFF
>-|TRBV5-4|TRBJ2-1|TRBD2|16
TGTGCCAGCAGCTTGGCCGCTAGCGGGGGGTCCTATGAGCAGTTCTTC
CASSLAASGGSYEQFF
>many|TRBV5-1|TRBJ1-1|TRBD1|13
TGCGCCAGCAGCGCTGACAGGGGGACTGAAGCTTTCTTT
CASSADRGTEAFF
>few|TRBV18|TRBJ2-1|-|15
TGTGCCAGCTCACCACTTCACGGGGTAGGGAATGAGCAGTTCTTC
CASSPLHGVGNEQFF
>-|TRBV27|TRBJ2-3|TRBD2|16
TGTGCCAGCAGGATCTCCTTAGCGGGTACAACAGATACGCAGTATTTT
CASRISLAGTTDTQYF
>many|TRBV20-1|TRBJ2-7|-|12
TGCAGTGCCCGGGGGGCCGTTAACGAGCAGTACTTC
CSARGAVNEQYF
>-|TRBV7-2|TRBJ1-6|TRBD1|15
TGTGCCAGCAGTCAAAGCGGACAGGGCAATTCACCCCTCCACTTT
CASSQSGQGNSPLHF
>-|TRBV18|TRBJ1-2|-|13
TGTGCCAGCTCACCAAGCCGGGACTCTGGCTACACCTTC
CASSPSRDSGYTF
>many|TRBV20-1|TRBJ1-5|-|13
TGCAGTGCTAAGGAAGTTAGCAATCAGCCCCAGCATTTT
CSAKEVSNQPQHF
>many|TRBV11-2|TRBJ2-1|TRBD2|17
TGTGCCAGCAGCTTAGGCGGACTAGCGGAGTCCTACAATGAGCAGTTCTTC
CASSLGGLAESYNEQFF
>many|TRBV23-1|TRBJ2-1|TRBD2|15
TGCGCCAGCAGCCCGAGCGGGGGTGAGGACAATGAGCAGTTCTTC
CASSPSGGEDNEQFF
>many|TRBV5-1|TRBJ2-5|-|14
TGCGCCAGCAGCTTGGAACGGGGCTTTCGGACCCAGTACTTC
CASSLERGFRTQYF
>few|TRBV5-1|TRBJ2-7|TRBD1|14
TGCGCCAGCAGCTTGGGACAGGGGGCACACGAGCAGTACTTC
CASSLGQGAHEQYF
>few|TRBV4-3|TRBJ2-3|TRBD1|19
TGCGCCAGCAGCCAAGATTACCAGGACAGGGCTCGGCGTCAAGATACGCAGTATTTT
CASSQDYQDRARRQDTQYF
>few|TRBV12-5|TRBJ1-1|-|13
TGTGCTAGTGGTTCCGAACAGGGATCTGAAGCTTTCTTT
CASGSEQGSEAFF
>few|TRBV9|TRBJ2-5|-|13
TGTGCCAGCAGCGTAGATGTCCAAGAGACCCAGTACTTC
CASSVDVQETQYF
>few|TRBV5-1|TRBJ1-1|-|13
TGCGCCAGCCGAGAGGGGGTGAACACTGAAGCTTTCTTT
CASREGVNTEAFF
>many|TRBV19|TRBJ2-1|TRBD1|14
TGTGCCAGTAGTTCGACAGGGTTTCGGAATGAGCAGTTCTTC
CASSSTGFRNEQFF
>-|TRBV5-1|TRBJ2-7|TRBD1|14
TGCGCCAGCGGTACCGGGACAGGAGCCTACGAGCAGTACTTC
CASGTGTGAYEQYF
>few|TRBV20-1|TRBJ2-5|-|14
TGCAGTGCTAGAGATTCGCAGATCTACGGGACCCAGTACTTC
CSARDSQIYGTQYF
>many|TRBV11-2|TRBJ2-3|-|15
TGTGCCAGCAGCTTAGGAGGACCTGGCACAGATACGCAGTATTTT
CASSLGGPGTDTQYF
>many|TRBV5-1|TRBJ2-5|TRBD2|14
TGCGCCAGCAGCCCGGGACTAGCGGAGGAGACCCAGTACTTC
CASSPGLAEETQYF
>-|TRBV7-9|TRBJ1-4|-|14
TGTGCCAGCAGCTTGGGGGTAGCTAATGAAAAACTGTTTTTT
CASSLGVANEKLFF
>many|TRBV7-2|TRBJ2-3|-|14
TGTGCCAGCAGCTTAACCGGGGGAAGTGGTACGCAGTATTTT
CASSLTGGSGTQYF
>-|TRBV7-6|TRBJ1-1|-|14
TGTGCCAGCAGCTTGTCTAGGAGCCCTGATGAAGCTTTCTTT
CASSLSRSPDEAFF
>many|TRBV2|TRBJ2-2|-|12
TGTGCCAGCAGATTAGTTGCCGGGGAGCTGTTTTTT
CASRLVAGELFF
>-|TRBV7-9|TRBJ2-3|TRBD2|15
TGTGCCAGCAAGCCGGCGGGGGGGCTACCAGATACGCTGTATTTT
CASKPAGGLPDTLYF
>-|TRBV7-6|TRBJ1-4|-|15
TGTGCCAGCAGCGAACAACAGGGCCGGGGGGAAAAACTGTTTTTT
CASSEQQGRGEKLFF
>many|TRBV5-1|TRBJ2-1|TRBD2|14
TGCGCCAGCAGCTTGGGAACTAGCGCCTTTGAGCAGTTCTTC
CASSLGTSAFEQFF
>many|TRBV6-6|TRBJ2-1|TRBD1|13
TGTGCCAGCACCAGGACAGGGGGAGATGAGCAGTTCTTC
CASTRTGGDEQFF
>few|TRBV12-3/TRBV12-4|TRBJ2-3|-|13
TGTGCCAGCAGTTTTAACTATCGAGATACGCAGTATTTT
CASSFNYRDTQYF
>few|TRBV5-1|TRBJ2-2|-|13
TGCGCCAGCAGCTTTGGGAACACCGGGGAGCTGTTTTTT
CASSFGNTGELFF
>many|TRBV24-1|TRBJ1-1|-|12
TGTGCCCCGAGGAGGGGTCGGACTGAAGCTTTCTTT
CAPRRGRTEAFF
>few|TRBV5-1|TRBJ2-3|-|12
TGCGCCAGCAGCATGGAGGCAGATACGCAGTATTTT
CASSMEADTQYF
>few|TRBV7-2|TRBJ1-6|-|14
TGTGCCAGCAGCCCCTCCTCCCCTAATTCACCCCTCCACTTT
CASSPSSPNSPLHF
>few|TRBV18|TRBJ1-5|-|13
TGTGCCAGCTCGGAGGGGGTAATGCAGCCCCAGCATTTT
CASSEGVMQPQHF